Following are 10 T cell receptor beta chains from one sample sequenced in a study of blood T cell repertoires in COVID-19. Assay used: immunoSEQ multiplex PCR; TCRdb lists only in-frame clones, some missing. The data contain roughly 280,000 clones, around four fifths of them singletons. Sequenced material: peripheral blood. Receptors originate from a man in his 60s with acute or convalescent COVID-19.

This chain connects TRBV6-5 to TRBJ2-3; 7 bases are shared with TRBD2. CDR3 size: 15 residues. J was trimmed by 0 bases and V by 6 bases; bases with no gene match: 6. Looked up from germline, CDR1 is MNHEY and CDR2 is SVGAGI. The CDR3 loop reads CASRTQRGSTDTQYF. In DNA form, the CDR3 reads TGTGCCAGCAGAACACAGCGGGGTAGCACAGATACGCAGTATTTT.

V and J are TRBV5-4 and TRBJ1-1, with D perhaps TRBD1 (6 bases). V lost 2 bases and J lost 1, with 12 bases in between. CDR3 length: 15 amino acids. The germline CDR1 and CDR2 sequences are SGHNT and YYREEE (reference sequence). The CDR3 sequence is CASSFELTGNTEAFF. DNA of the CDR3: TGTGCCAGCAGCTTCGAACTGACAGGGAACACTGAAGCTTTCTTT.

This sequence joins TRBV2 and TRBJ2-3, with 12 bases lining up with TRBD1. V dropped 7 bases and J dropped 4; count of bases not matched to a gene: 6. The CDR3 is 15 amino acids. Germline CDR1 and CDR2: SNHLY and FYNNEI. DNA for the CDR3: TGTGCCAGCATGGGGGACAGGGGGCGCGCAGATACGCAGTATTTT. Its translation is CASMGDRGRADTQYF.

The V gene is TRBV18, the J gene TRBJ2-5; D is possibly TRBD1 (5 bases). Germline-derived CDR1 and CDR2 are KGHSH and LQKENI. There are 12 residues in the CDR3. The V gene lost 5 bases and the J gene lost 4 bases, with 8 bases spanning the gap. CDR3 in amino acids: CASSIQGETQYF. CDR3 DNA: TGTGCCAGCTCAATCCAGGGAGAGACCCAGTACTTC.

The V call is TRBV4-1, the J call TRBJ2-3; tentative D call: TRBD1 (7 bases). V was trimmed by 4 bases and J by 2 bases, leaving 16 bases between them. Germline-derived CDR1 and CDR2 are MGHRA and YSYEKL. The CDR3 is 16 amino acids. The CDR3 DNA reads TGCGCCAGCAGCCTGGGCGGGACAGCTTTCACAGATACGCAGTATTTT. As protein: CASSLGGTAFTDTQYF.

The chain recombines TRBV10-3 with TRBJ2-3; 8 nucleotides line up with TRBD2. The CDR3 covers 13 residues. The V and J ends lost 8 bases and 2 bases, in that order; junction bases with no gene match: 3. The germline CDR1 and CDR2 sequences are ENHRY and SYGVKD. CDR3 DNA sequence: TGTGCCATCGGGACTAGAGACACAGATACGCAGTATTTT. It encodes CAIGTRDTDTQYF.

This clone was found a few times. CDR3 DNA: TGTGCCAGCAGCTTACAGGCCGGTCTAGCGGGAGGGCCGGGCACCGGGGAGCTGTTTTTT. Translating gives CASSLQAGLAGGPGTGELFF. V gene TRBV7-3 combines with J gene TRBJ2-2; 12 positions match TRBD2. This CDR3 spans 20 amino acids. Germline CDR1 and CDR2: SGHTA and FQGTGA. V trimming: 2 bases; J trimming: 4 bases; junction bases outside the gene matches: 14.

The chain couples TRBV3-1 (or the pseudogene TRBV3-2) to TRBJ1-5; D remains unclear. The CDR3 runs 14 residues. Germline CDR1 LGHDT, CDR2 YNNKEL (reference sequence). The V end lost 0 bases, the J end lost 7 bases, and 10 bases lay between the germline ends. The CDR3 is CASSQEAVGQPQHF. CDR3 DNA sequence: TGTGCCAGCAGCCAAGAGGCAGTGGGCCAGCCCCAGCATTTT.

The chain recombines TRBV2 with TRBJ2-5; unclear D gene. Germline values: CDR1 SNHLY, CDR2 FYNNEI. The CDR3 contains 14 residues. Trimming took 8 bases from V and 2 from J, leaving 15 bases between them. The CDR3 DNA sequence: TGTGCCAGCGGGCAAGGAACTTTTCAAGAGACCCAGTACTTC. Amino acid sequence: CASGQGTFQETQYF.

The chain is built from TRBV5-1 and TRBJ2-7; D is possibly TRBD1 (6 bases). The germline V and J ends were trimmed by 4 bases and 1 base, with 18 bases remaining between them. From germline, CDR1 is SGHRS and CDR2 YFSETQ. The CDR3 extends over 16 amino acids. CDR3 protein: CASSQPGDTPSYEQYF. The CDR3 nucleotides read TGCGCCAGCAGCCAACCCGGGGACACCCCGTCCTACGAGCAGTACTTC.